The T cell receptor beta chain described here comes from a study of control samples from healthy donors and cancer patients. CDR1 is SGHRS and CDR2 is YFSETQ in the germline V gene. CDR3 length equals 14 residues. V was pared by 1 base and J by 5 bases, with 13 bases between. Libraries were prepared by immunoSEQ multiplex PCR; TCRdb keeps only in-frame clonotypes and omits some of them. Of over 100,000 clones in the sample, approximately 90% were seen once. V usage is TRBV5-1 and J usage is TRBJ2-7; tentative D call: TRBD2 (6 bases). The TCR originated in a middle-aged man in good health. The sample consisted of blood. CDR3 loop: CASSLSGGVDEQYF. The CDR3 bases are TGCGCCAGCAGCTTGTCAGGAGGGGTTGACGAGCAGTACTTC.